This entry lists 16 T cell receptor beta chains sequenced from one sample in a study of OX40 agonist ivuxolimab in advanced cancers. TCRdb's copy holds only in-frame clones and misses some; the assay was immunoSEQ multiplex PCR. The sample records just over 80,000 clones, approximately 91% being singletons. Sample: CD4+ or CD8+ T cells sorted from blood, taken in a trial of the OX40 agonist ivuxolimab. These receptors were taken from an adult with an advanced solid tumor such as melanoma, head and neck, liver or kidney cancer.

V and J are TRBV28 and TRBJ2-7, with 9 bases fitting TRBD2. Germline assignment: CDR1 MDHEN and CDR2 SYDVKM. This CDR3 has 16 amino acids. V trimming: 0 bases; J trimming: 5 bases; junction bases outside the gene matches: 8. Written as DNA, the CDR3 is TGTGCCAGCAGTTTATGGTCCAGCGGGAGGAACGACGAGCAGTACTTC. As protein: CASSLWSSGRNDEQYF.

The CDR3, as DNA: TGCAGCGTTGAATTTAACAGGGGCACAGATACGCAGTATTTT. Its protein is CSVEFNRGTDTQYF. The rearrangement joins TRBV29-1 to TRBJ2-3, with D possibly matching TRBD1 (6 bases). CDR1 and CDR2 from the germline V gene are SQVTM and ANQGSEA. This CDR3 is built from 14 residues. V lost 2 bases to trimming and J lost 1 base, with 10 bases between them.

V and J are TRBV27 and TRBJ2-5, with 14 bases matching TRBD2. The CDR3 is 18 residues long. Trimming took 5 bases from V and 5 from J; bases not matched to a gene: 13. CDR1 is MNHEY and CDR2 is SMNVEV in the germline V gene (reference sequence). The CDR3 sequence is CASSPPPLTSGGVETQYF. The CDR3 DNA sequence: TGTGCCAGCAGTCCCCCTCCTCTGACTAGCGGGGGGGTTGAGACCCAGTACTTC.

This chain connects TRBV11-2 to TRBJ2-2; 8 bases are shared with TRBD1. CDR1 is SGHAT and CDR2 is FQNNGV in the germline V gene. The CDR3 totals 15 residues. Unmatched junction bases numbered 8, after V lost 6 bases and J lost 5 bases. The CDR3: CASSQTGGGTGELFF. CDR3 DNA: TGTGCCAGCAGTCAAACAGGGGGTGGAACCGGGGAGCTGTTTTTT.

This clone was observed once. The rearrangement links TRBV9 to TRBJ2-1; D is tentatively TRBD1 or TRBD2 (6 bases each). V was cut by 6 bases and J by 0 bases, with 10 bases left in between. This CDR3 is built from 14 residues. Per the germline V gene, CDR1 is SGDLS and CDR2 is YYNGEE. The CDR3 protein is CASTGASSYNEQFF. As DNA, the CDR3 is TGTGCCAGCACGGGGGCGAGCTCCTACAATGAGCAGTTCTTC. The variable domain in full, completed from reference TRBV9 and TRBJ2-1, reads DSGVTQTPKHLITATGQRVTLRCSPRSGDLSVYWYQQSLDQGLQFLIQYYNGEERAKGNILERFSAQQFPDLHSELNLSSLELGDSALYFCASTGASSYNEQFFGPGTRLTVL.

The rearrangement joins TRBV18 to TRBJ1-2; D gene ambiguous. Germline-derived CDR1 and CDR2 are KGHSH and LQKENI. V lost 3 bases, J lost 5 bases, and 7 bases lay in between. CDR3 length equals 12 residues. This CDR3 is CASSPEKYGYTF. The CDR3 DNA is TGTGCCAGCTCACCGGAAAAGTATGGCTACACCTTC.

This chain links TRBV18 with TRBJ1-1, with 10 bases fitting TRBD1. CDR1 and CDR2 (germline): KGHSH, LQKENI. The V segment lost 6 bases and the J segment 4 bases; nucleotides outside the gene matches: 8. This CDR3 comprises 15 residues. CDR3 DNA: TGTGCCAGCTCGACGGGGACAGGGGTTAGCACTGAAGCTTTCTTT. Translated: CASSTGTGVSTEAFF.

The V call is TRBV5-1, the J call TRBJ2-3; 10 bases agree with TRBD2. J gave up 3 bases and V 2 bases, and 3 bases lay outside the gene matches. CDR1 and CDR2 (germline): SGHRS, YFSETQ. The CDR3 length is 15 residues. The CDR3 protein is CASSFSGRTTDTQYF. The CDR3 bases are TGCGCCAGCAGCTTTAGCGGGAGGACGACAGATACGCAGTATTTT.

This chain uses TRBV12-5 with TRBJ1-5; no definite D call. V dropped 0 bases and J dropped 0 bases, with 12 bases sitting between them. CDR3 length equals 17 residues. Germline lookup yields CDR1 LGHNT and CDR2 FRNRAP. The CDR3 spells CASGLVLGYGSNQPQHF. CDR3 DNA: TGTGCTAGTGGTTTGGTCTTAGGGTATGGTAGCAATCAGCCCCAGCATTTT.

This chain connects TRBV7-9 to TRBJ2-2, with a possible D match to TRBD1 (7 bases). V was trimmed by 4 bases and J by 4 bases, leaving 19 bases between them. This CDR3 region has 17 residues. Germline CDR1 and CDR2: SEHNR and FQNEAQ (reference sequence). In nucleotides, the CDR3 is TGTGCCAGCAGCTCCTTTCCATCAGGGGGGTCCACCGGGGAGCTGTTTTTT. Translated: CASSSFPSGGSTGELFF.

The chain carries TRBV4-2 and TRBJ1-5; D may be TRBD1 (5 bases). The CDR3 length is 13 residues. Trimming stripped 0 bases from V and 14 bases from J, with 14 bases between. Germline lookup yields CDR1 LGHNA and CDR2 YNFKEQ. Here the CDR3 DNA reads TGTGCCAGCAGCCAAGATCGGGGGGGAGGTAAGCATTTT. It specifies CASSQDRGGGKHF.

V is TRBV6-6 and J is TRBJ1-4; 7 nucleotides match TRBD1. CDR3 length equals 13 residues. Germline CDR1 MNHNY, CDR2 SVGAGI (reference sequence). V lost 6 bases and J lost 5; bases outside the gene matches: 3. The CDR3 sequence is CASRGTANEKLFF. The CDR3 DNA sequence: TGTGCCAGCAGGGGGACAGCAAATGAAAAACTGTTTTTT.

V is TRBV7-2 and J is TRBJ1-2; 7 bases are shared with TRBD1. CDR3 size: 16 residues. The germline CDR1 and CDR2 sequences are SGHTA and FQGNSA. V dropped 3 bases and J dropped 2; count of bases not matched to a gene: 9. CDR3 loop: CASSFGRQGLNYGYTF. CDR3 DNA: TGTGCCAGCAGCTTTGGGCGACAGGGATTGAACTATGGCTACACCTTC.

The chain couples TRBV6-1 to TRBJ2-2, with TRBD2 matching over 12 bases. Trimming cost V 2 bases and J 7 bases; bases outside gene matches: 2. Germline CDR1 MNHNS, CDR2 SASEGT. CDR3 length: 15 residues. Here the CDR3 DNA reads TGTGCCAGCAGTGAACTAGCGGGAGGGGGCGGGGAGCTGTTTTTT. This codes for CASSELAGGGGELFF.

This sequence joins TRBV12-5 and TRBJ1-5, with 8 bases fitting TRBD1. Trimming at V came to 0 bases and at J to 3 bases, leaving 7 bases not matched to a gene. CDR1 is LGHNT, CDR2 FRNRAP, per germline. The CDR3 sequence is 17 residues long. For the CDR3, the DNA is TGTGCTAGTGGTTTGGTTCTCGGCAGGGGGCCCAATCAGCCCCAGCATTTT. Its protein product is CASGLVLGRGPNQPQHF.

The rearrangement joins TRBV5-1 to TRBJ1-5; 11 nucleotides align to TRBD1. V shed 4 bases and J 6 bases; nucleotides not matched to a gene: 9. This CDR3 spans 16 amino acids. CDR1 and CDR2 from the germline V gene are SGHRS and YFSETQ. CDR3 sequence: CASSLQDRGRTQPQHF. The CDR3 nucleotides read TGCGCCAGCAGCCTCCAGGACAGGGGGCGAACTCAGCCCCAGCATTTT.